The clone carrying this TCR beta chain was seen more than once but under ten times. Its antigen is unknown. The sample comes from a study of Graves' ophthalmopathy and Graves' hyperthyroidism. General observations from the study: The majority of expanded thyroid clonotypes above 0.001 frequency also occurred in blood. This model predicted ophthalmopathy progression (sensitivity roughly 64%, specificity around 72%).

Ophthalmopathy donors' eye disease showed moderate-to-severe activity, CAS of at least 3, NOSPECS of at least 4 and duration under 3 months. Symptoms, serum thyroxine and TRAb, thyroid ultrasound, and orbital computed tomography formed the diagnostic basis. Trimming pared 0 bases from V and 1 base from J, leaving 13 bases between. The germline CDR1 and CDR2 sequences are SGHKS and YYEKEE (reference sequence). The CDR3 has 16 residues. CDR3 regions of TCR beta were amplified from RNA transcripts. Second-round multiplex PCR followed a first-round RT-PCR using HTBI primers. TCRdb called the multiplex PCR reads again in MiXCR, with one record for every CDR3 protein. The data hold almost 750,000 distinct CDR3 sequences, with 40% observed a single time.

Sequenced input: peripheral blood. The rearrangement uses TRBV5-5 and TRBJ1-1; TRBD1 is a possible D gene (5 bases). This sequence was found in an adult man with Graves' ophthalmopathy. CDR3 sequence reads: CASSLGGNLRNTEAFF. CDR3 nucleotide sequence: TGTGCCAGCAGCTTGGGGGGCAACCTCAGGAACACTGAAGCTTTCTTT.